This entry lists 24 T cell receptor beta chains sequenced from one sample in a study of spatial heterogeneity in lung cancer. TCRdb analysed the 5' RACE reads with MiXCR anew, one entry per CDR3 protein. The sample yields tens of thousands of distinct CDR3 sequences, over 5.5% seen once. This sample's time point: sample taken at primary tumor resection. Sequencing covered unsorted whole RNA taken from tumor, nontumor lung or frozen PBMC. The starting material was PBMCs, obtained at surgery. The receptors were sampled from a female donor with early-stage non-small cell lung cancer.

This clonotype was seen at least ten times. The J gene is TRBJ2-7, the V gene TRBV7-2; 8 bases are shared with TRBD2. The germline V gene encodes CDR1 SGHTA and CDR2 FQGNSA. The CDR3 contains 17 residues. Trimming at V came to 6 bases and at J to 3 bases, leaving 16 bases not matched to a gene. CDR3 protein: CASSVVGAGTRGYEQYF. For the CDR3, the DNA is TGTGCCAGCAGTGTAGTGGGGGCTGGGACTAGAGGCTACGAGCAGTACTTC.

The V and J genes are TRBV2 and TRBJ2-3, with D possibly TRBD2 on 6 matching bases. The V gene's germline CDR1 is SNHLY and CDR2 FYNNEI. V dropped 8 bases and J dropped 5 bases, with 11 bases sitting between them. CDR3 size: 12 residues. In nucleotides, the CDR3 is TGTGCCAGCCGGAAGGAGGGAGATACGCAGTATTTT. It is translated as CASRKEGDTQYF.

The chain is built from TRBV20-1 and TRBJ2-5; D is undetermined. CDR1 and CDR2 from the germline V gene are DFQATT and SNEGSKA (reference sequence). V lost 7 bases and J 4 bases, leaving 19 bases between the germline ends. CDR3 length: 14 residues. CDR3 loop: CSGVKTGRGETQYF. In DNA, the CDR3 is TGCAGTGGGGTGAAAACTGGCCGAGGAGAGACCCAGTACTTC.

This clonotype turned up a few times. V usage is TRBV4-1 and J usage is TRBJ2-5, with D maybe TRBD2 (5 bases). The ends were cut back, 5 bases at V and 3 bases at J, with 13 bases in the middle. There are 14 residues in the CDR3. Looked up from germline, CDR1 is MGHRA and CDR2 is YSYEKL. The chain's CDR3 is CASSWTGWEETQYF. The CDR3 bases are TGCGCCAGCAGCTGGACGGGATGGGAAGAGACCCAGTACTTC.

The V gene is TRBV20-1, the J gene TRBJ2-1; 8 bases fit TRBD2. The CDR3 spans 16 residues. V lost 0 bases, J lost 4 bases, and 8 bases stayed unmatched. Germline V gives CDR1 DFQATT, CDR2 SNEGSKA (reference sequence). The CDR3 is CSARDVWGLEYNEQFF. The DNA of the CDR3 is TGCAGTGCTAGAGATGTGTGGGGACTAGAATACAATGAGCAGTTCTTC.

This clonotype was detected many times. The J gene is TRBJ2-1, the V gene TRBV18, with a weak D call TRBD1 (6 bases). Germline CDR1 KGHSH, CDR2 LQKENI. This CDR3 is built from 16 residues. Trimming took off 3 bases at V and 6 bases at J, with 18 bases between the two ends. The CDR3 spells CASSPNTGTYLNEQFF. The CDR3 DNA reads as TGTGCCAGCTCACCCAATACAGGGACGTATCTCAATGAGCAGTTCTTC.

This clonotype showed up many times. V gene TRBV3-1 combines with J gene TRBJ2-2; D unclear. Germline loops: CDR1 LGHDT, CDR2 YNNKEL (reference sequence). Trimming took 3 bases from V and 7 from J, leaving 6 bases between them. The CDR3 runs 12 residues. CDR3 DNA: TGTGCCAGCAGCCACTTTGGCGGGGAGCTGTTTTTT. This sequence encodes CASSHFGGELFF.

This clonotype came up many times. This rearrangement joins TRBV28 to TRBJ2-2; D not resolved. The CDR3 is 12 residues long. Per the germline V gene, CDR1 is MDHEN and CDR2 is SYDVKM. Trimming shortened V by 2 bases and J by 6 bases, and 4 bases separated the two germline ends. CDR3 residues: CASSLQAGELFF. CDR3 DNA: TGTGCCAGCAGTTTACAAGCCGGGGAGCTGTTTTTT.

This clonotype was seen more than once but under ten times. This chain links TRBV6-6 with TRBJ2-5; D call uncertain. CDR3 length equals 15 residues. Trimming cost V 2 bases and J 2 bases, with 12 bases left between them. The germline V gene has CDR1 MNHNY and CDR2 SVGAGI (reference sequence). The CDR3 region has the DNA TGTGCCAGCAGTTACCCCTTCTGGGGTCAAGAGACCCAGTACTTC. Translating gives CASSYPFWGQETQYF.

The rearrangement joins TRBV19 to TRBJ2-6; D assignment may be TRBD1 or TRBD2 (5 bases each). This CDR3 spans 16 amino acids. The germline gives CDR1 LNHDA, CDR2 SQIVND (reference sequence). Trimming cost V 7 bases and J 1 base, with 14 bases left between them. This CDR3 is CASTGTEVSGANVLTF. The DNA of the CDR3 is TGTGCCAGTACCGGGACGGAGGTTTCTGGGGCCAACGTCCTGACTTTC.

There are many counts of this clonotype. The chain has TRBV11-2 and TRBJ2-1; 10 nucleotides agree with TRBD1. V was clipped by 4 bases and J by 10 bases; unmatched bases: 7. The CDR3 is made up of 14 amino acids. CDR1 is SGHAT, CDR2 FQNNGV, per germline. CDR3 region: CASSSGQGPPEQFF. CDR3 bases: TGTGCCAGCAGCTCGGGACAGGGGCCGCCGGAGCAGTTCTTC.

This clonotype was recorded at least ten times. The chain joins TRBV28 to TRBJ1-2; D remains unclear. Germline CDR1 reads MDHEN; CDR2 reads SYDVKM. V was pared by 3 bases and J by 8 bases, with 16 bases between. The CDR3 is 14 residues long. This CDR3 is CASSFDQSPIGYTF. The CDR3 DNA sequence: TGTGCCAGCAGTTTTGATCAGTCCCCCATCGGCTACACCTTC.

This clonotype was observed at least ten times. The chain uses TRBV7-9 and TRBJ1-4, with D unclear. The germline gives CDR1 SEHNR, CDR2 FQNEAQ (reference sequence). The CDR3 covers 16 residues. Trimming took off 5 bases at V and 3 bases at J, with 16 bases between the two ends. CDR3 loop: CASSAGPGGANEKLFF. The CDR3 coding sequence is TGTGCCAGCAGCGCCGGTCCGGGAGGTGCTAATGAAAAACTGTTTTTT.

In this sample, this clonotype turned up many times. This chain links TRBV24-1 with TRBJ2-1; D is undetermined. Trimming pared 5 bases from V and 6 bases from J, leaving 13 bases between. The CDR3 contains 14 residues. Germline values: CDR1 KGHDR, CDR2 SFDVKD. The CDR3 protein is CATSGRWVVNEQFF. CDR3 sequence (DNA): TGTGCCACCAGTGGACGGTGGGTAGTCAATGAGCAGTTCTTC.

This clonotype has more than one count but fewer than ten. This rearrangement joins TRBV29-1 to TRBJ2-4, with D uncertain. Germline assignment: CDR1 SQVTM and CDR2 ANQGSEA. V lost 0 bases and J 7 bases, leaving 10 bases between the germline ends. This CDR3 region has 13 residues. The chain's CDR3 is CSVEDLSTNIQYF. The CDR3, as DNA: TGCAGCGTTGAAGATCTCAGCACTAACATTCAGTACTTC.

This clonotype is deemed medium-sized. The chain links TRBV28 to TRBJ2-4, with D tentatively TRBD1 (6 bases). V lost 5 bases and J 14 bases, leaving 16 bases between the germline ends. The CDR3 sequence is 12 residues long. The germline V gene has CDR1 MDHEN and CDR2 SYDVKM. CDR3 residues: CASSLDRRGKYF. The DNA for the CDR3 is TGTGCCAGCAGTCTGGACAGAAGGGGGAAGTACTTC.

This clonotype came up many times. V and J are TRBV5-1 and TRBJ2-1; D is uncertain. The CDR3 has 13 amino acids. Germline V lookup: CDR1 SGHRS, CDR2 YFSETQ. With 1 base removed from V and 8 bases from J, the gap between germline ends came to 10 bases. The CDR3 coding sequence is TGCGCCAGCAGCTTGCTTTTGGGCTATGAGCAGTTCTTC. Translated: CASSLLLGYEQFF.

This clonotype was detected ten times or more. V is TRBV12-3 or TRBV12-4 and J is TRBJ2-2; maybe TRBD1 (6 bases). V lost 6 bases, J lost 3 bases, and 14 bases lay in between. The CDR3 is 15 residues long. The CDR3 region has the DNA TGTGCCAGCAGCCCTACAGGGTTGGACACCGGGGAGCTGTTTTTT. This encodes CASSPTGLDTGELFF.

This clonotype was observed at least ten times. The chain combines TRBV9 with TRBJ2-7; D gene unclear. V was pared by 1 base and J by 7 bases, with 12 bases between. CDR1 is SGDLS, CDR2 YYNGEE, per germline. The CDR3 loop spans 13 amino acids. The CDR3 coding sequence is TGTGCCAGCAGCGTAACTCCCATTGGAGAGCAGTACTTC. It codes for CASSVTPIGEQYF.

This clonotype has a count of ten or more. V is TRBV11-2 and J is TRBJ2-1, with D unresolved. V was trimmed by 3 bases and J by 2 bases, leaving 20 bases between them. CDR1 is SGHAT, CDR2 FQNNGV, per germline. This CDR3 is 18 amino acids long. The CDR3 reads CASSLRAQRIAAYNEQFF. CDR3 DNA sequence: TGTGCCAGCAGCTTGCGCGCCCAGCGAATAGCTGCCTACAATGAGCAGTTCTTC.

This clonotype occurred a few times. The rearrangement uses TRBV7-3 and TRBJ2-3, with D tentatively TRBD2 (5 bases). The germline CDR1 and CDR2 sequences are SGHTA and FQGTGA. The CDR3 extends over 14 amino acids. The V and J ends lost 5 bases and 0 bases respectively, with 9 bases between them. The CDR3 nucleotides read TGTGCCAGCAGCCGGACTCCCAGCACAGATACGCAGTATTTT. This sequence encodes CASSRTPSTDTQYF. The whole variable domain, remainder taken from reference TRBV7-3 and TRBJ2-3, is GAGVSQTPSNKVTEKGKYVELRCDPISGHTALYWYRQSLGQGPEFLIYFQGTGAADDSGLPNDRFFAVRPEGSVSTLKIQRTERGDSAVYLCASSRTPSTDTQYFGPGTRLTVL.

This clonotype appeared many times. CDR3 DNA sequence: TGTGCCAGCAGCCAAACTCGTTGGGGGGAGCAGTACTTC. Translation: CASSQTRWGEQYF. The chain recombines TRBV3-1 with TRBJ2-7; D tentatively fits TRBD1 or TRBD2 (5 bases each). The germline CDR1 and CDR2 sequences are LGHDT and YNNKEL (reference sequence). The CDR3 is made up of 13 amino acids. V was clipped by 2 bases and J by 7 bases, with 12 bases between them.

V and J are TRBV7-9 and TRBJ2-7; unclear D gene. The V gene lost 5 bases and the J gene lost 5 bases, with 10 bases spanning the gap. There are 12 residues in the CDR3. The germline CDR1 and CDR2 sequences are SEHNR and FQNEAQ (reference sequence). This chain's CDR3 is CASSPGPDEQYF. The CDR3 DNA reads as TGTGCCAGCAGCCCCGGCCCCGACGAGCAGTACTTC. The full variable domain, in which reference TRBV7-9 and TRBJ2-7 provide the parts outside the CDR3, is DTGVSQNPRHKITKRGQNVTFRCDPISEHNRLYWYRQTLGQGPEFLTYFQNEAQLEKSRLLSDRFSAERPKGSFSTLEIQRTEQGDSAMYLCASSPGPDEQYFGPGTRLTVT.

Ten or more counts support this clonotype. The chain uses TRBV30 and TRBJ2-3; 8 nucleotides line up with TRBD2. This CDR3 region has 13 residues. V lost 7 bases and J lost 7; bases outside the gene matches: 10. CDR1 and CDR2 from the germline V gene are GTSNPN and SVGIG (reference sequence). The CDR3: CASQSGGLNTQYF. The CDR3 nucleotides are TGTGCCTCCCAGTCGGGGGGGCTGAATACGCAGTATTTT.